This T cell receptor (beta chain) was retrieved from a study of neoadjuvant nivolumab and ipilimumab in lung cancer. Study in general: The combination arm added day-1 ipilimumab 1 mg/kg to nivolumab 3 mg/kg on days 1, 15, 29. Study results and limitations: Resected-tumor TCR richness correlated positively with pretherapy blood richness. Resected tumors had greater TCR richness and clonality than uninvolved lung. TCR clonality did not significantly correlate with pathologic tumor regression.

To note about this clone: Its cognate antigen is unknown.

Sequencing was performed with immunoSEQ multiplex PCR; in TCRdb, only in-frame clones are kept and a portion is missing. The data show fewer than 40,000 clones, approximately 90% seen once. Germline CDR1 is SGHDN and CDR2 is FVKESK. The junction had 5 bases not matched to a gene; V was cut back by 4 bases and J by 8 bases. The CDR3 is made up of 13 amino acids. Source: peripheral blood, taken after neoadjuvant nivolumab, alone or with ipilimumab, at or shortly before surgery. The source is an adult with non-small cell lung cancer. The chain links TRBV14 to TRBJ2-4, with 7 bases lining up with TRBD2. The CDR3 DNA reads TGTGCCAGCAGCCTCTGGGGGAGGGACATTCAGTACTTC. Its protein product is CASSLWGRDIQYF.